The clone carrying this T cell receptor beta chain showed up just once. No antigen is known for it. Unmatched junction bases numbered 8, after V lost 4 bases and J lost 3 bases. Per the germline V gene, CDR1 is SGHNT and CDR2 is YYREEE (reference sequence). The CDR3 totals 16 residues. The data were obtained in a study of cytomegalovirus exposure and HLA in healthy donors. The study's findings and limits: According to a later analysis, most TCR beta chains associated with CMV appeared HLA-restricted.

Vbeta (60) and Jbeta (13) primers were used in the PCR. The assay was immunoSEQ multiplex PCR, and TCRdb's table has in-frame clones only and misses some. This table holds 90,000 to 150,000 clones, 65% to 85% found once. The V and J genes are TRBV5-4 and TRBJ2-1, with 9 bases identical to TRBD2. Sequences were obtained from PBMCs. This receptor was identified in a middle-aged woman in good health and CMV-seropositive. The CDR3: CASSGPGLAVYNEQFF. As DNA, the CDR3 is TGTGCCAGCAGCGGACCGGGACTAGCCGTCTACAATGAGCAGTTCTTC.